This is a list of T cell receptor beta chains from one sample in a study of cytomegalovirus exposure and HLA in healthy donors. Data came from immunoSEQ multiplex PCR; TCRdb stores just in-frame clones and leaves some out. This listing includes tens of thousands of clones. The sequencing input was PBMCs. The receptors originated from a woman aged 40 to 55 in good health and CMV-seronegative. CDR3s leave out the opening cysteine and the closing phenylalanine or tryptophan.

>TRBV4-3|TRBJ2-3|13
ASSQDDRVTDTQY
>TRBV7-2|TRBJ2-7|11
ASSFRGGHEQY
>TRBV7-9|TRBJ1-2|13
ASSSRGTPTYGYT
>TRBV25-1|TRBJ2-2|13
ASSLAGMNTGELF
>TRBV7-9|TRBJ2-7|14
ASSRAGRADLYEQY
>TRBV27|TRBJ1-2|13
ASSLRGQPGYGYT
>TRBV5-6|TRBJ2-7|11
ASSFWTGNEQY
>TRBV30|TRBJ1-6|11
AWSTGNNSPLH
>TRBV27|TRBJ2-7|13
ASRKLDRVSYEQY
>TRBV7-3|TRBJ1-1|15
ASSLTPRENSNTEAF
>TRBV28|TRBJ2-1|13
ASSTASAYHNEQF
>TRBV11-2|TRBJ2-7|10
ASSLSSVGQY
>TRBV18|TRBJ2-1|15
ASSPRPGQGSYNEQF
>TRBV5-1|TRBJ2-5|13
ASSHWRSGEETQY
>TRBV5-1|TRBJ1-2|13
ASSKGQGGNYGYT
>TRBV6-5|TRBJ2-3|12
ASRHQEGTDTQY
>TRBV10-3|TRBJ2-5|10
AHGGAGETQY
>TRBV7-2|TRBJ2-2|14
ASSSGLTGGNGELF
>TRBV27|TRBJ1-2|11
ASSSGFVYGYT
>TRBV29-1|TRBJ1-2|15
SVESLPETGGRGGYT
>TRBV19|TRBJ2-2|17
ASTPEGLGLAGNTGELF
>TRBV18|TRBJ2-5|11
YSDRGLQETQY
>TRBV9|TRBJ2-3|15
ASSPGLAGGGTDTQY